The rows below give T cell receptor beta chains drawn from one sample of a study of cytomegalovirus exposure and HLA in healthy donors. Clones were read by immunoSEQ multiplex PCR, and TCRdb kept only the in-frame ones, dropping some. The table includes about 94,000 clones, around 66% detected once. Sequencing was carried out using PBMCs. The source of these receptors is a man aged 25-45 years in good health and CMV-seronegative. The CDR3 runs from the conserved cysteine through the conserved F or W. A D gene is named only where the DNA matches it firmly. Rows give clone size only sometimes, using once, few, many, or a class for an expanded clone.

TRBJ2-7 | NA | once | TRBV10-2 | 18 | CASSGPMKWEDKSYEQYF | TGCGCCAGCAGTGGCCCCATGAAGTGGGAGGATAAATCTTACGAGCAGTACTTC
TRBJ2-1 | NA | NA | TRBV5-1 | 14 | CASSFELPAHEQFF | TGCGCCAGCAGCTTTGAGCTCCCTGCACATGAGCAGTTCTTC
TRBJ2-5 | TRBD2 | NA | TRBV2 | 14 | CASRYTSGQETQYF | TGTGCCAGCAGGTACACTAGCGGCCAAGAGACCCAGTACTTC
TRBJ2-5 | TRBD1 | NA | TRBV30 | 15 | CAWSVGGFSQETQYF | TGTGCCTGGAGTGTAGGGGGCTTTAGCCAAGAGACCCAGTACTTC
TRBJ1-6 | NA | few | TRBV27 | 18 | CASSLGGDLISYNSPLHF | TGTGCCAGCAGTTTAGGAGGGGACCTTATCTCCTATAATTCACCCCTCCACTTT
TRBJ1-5 | NA | NA | TRBV7-6 | 13 | CASSSRQDQPQHF | TGTGCCAGCAGCTCCCGACAGGATCAGCCCCAGCATTTT
TRBJ1-1 | NA | NA | TRBV28 | 14 | CASTPYRVYTEAFF | TGTGCCAGCACCCCCTACAGGGTGTACACTGAAGCTTTCTTT
TRBJ2-4 | TRBD2 | NA | TRBV28 | 15 | CASSPSGGAKNIQYF | TGTGCCAGCAGTCCCTCCGGGGGGGCAAAAAACATTCAGTACTTC
TRBJ1-4 | NA | NA | TRBV6-4 | 16 | CASSEMAVATNEKLFF | TGTGCCAGCAGTGAAATGGCAGTTGCAACTAATGAAAAACTGTTTTTT
TRBJ1-2 | NA | NA | TRBV27 | 13 | CASSQGVGYGYTF | TGTGCCAGCAGTCAAGGGGTGGGGTATGGCTACACCTTC
TRBJ2-7 | NA | once | TRBV6-5 | 11 | CASTAQGEQYF | TGTGCCAGCACGGCGCAGGGGGAGCAGTACTTC
TRBJ2-2 | TRBD2 | once | TRBV5-1 | 17 | CASSWTSGIFGTGELFF | TGCGCCAGCAGCTGGACCAGCGGGATCTTTGGCACCGGGGAGCTGTTTTTT
TRBJ1-1 | NA | NA | TRBV7-8 | 13 | CASSLSGIPEAFF | TGTGCCAGCAGCTTATCAGGGATCCCTGAAGCTTTCTTT
TRBJ2-7 | TRBD2 | NA | TRBV28 | 15 | CASHKPGGKMGEQYF | TGTGCCAGCCATAAACCGGGGGGTAAGATGGGCGAGCAGTACTTC
TRBJ2-7 | TRBD2 | few | TRBV4-3 | 15 | CASSQGLAETYEQYF | TGCGCCAGCAGCCAAGGACTAGCGGAGACCTACGAGCAGTACTTC
TRBJ2-5 | NA | NA | TRBV5-1 | 14 | CASSFSGYQETQYF | TGCGCCAGCAGCTTTAGCGGCTACCAAGAGACCCAGTACTTC
TRBJ1-6 | NA | NA | TRBV5-1 | 15 | CASGVDSLYNSPLHF | TGCGCCAGCGGAGTGGACAGTCTATATAATTCACCCCTCCACTTT
TRBJ2-3 | TRBD2 | few | TRBV7-3 | 16 | CASSSRLAGGPDTQYF | TGTGCCAGCAGCTCCCGACTAGCGGGGGGGCCAGATACGCAGTATTTT